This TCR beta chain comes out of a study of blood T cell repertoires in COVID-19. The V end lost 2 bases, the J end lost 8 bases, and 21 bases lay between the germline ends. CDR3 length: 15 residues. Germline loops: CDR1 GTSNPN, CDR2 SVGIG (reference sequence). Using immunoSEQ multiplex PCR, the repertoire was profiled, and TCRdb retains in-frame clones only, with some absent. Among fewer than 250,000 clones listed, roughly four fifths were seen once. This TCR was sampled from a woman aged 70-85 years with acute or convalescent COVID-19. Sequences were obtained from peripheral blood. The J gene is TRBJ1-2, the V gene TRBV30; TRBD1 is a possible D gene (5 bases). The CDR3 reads CAWSLRGSHYDGYTF. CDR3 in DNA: TGTGCCTGGAGTTTAAGGGGCAGTCACTACGACGGCTACACCTTC.